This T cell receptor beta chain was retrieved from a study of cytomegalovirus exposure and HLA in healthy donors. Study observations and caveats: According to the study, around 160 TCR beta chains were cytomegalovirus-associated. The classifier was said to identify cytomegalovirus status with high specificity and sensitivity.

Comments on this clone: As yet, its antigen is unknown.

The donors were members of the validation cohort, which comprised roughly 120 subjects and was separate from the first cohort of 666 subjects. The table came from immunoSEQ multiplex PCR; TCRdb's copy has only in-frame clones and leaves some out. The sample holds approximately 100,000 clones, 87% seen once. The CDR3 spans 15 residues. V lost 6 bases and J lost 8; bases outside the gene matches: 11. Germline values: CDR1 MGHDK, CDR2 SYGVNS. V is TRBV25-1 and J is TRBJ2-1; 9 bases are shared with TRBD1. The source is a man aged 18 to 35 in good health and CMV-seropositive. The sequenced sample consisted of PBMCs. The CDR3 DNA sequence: TGTGCCAGCAGCTTAACCGGGACAGGGACGGATGAGCAGTTCTTC. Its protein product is CASSLTGTGTDEQFF. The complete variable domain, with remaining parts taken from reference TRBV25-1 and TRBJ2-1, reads EADIYQTPRYLVIGTGKKITLECSQTMGHDKMYWYQQDPGMELHLIHYSYGVNSTEKGDLSSESTVSRIRTEHFPLTLESARPSHTSQYLCASSLTGTGTDEQFFGPGTRLTVL.